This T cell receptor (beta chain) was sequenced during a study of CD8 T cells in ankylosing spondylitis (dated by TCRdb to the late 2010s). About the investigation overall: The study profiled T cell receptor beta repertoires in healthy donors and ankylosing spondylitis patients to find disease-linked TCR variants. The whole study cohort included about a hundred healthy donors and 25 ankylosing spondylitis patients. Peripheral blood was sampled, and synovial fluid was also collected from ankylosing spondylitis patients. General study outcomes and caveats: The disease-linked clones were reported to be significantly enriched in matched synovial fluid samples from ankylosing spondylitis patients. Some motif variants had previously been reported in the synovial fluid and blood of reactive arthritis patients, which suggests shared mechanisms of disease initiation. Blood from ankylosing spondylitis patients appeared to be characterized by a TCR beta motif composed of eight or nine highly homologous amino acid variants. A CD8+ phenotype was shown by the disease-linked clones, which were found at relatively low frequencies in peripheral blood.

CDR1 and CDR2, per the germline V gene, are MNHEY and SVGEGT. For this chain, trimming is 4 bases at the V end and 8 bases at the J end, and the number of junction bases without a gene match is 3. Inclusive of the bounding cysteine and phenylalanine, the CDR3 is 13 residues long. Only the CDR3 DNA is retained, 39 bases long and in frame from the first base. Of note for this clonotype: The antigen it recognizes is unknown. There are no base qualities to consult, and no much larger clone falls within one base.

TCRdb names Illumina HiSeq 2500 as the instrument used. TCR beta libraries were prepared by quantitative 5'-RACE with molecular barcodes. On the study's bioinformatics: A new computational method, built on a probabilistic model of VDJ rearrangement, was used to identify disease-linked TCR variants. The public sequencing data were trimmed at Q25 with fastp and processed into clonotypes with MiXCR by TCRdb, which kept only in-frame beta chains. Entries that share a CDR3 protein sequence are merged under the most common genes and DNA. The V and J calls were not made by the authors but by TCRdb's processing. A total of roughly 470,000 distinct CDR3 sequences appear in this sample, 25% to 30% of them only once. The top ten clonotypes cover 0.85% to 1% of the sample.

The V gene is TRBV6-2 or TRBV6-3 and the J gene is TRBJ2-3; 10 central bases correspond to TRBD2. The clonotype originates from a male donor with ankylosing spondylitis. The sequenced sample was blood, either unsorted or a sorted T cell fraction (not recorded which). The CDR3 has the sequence CASSFGLAATQYF. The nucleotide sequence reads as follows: TGTGCCAGCAGTTTCGGACTAGCGGCTACGCAGTATTTT.